This T cell receptor (beta chain) was sequenced for a study of T-cell reconstitution after alpha-beta-depleted transplantation in children. This sample's TCRbeta library carried unique molecular identifier barcodes. TCRdb analysed the PCR reads with MiXCR anew, one entry per CDR3 protein. Of around 210,000 distinct CDR3 sequences detected, about 7% appear once; the ten largest clones hold just over 5.5%. Ten or more counts support this clonotype. Sequenced material: PBMCs, taken before TCRalphabeta/CD19-depleted stem cell transplant. The receptor was isolated from a boy younger than 10 with acute lymphoblastic leukemia, due to receive a stem cell transplant.

The CDR3 sequence: CASLGAPDTQYF. CDR3 sequence (DNA): TGTGCCAGCCTCGGGGCCCCAGATACGCAGTATTTT. This chain joins TRBV6-2 or TRBV6-3 and TRBJ2-3; D might be TRBD1 or TRBD2, each matching 5 bases. The CDR3 totals 12 residues. V shed 8 bases and J shed 4 bases, with 10 bases lying between them. In germline, CDR1 is MNHEY, CDR2 SVGEGT.